Each of the 29 T cell receptor beta chains below was sequenced from the same sample in a study of blood T cell repertoires in COVID-19. Some clones are missing from TCRdb's copy, which holds only in-frame ones; the method was immunoSEQ multiplex PCR. The table records about 59,000 clones, about 73% of them present only once. The material sequenced was peripheral blood. The receptor set was obtained from a woman aged 70-85 years with acute or convalescent COVID-19.

The chain is built from TRBV7-8 and TRBJ1-2, with D tentatively TRBD1 (6 bases). V dropped 0 bases and J dropped 7 bases, with 18 bases sitting between them. The CDR3 length is 16 residues. Germline CDR1 SGHVS, CDR2 FQNEAQ. The CDR3 DNA is TGTGCCAGCAGCTTAGCCGGGGGGGGCCGAGGTATTGGCTACACCTTC. This codes for CASSLAGGGRGIGYTF.

The CDR3 region has the DNA TGTGCCAGCAGTTACTCGAAAGGGGACTATTCACCCCTCCACTTT. Translated: CASSYSKGDYSPLHF. This chain uses TRBV6-5 with TRBJ1-6, with D possibly being TRBD1 (5 bases). CDR3 length: 15 amino acids. The V gene lost 0 bases and the J gene lost 8 bases, with 11 bases spanning the gap. Germline V gene sequence: CDR1 MNHEY, CDR2 SVGAGI.

The chain uses TRBV4-1 and TRBJ2-1; a weak D match, TRBD1 (6 bases). V lost 4 bases and J lost 2, with 15 bases in between. Per germline, CDR1 MGHRA and CDR2 YSYEKL. The CDR3 runs 16 residues. CDR3 nucleotide sequence: TGCGCCAGCAGCCGAGAAGGACAGTCAGCCTACAATGAGCAGTTCTTC. This translates into CASSREGQSAYNEQFF.

The chain couples TRBV4-1 to TRBJ1-4; 9 nucleotides match TRBD1. The CDR3 runs 16 residues. V was clipped by 1 base and J by 5 bases; unmatched bases: 5. Germline V lookup: CDR1 MGHRA, CDR2 YSYEKL. In DNA form, the CDR3 reads TGCGCCAGCAGCCAAGGAGGGGGGACAGGGAATGAAAAACTGTTTTTT. Its translation: CASSQGGGTGNEKLFF.

This clone was counted ten times or more. The gene calls are TRBV19 and TRBJ1-5; D might be TRBD1 (5 bases). This CDR3 has 17 amino acids. Germline V gene sequence: CDR1 LNHDA, CDR2 SQIVND (reference sequence). The ends were cut back, 5 bases at V and 2 bases at J, with 19 bases in the middle. The CDR3 DNA follows: TGTGCCAGTAGTCCTCTAAGGAGGGGATCCGGCAATCAGCCCCAGCATTTT. Its protein product is CASSPLRRGSGNQPQHF.

This clone was counted between two and nine times. J is TRBJ1-2 and V is TRBV29-1, with TRBD1 as a possible D gene (6 bases). The CDR3 length is 13 residues. The V end lost 7 bases, the J end lost 4 bases, and 16 bases lay between the germline ends. Germline V gene data show CDR1 as SQVTM and CDR2 as ANQGSEA. The CDR3, as DNA: TGCAGCGCTGGGGGTCAGGGGCTCTATGGCTACACCTTC. This encodes CSAGGQGLYGYTF.

The genes are TRBV7-3 and TRBJ2-1; D perhaps matches TRBD1 (5 bases). The CDR3 runs to 15 residues. Germline CDR1 is SGHTA and CDR2 is FQGTGA. V lost 3 bases, J lost 0 bases, and 9 bases lay in between. CDR3: CASSLDTNSYNEQFF. CDR3 DNA: TGTGCCAGCAGCTTGGACACCAACTCCTACAATGAGCAGTTCTTC.

The chain joins TRBV7-2 to TRBJ2-7; TRBD2 agrees at 9 bases. This CDR3 has 16 residues. CDR1 and CDR2 from the germline V gene are SGHTA and FQGNSA. Trimming at V came to 3 bases and at J to 3 bases, leaving 9 bases not matched to a gene. The CDR3 DNA sequence: TGTGCCAGCAGCTTTCTTGGTAGCGGGGGCTTCTACGAGCAGTACTTC. As protein: CASSFLGSGGFYEQYF.

J is TRBJ1-6 and V is TRBV30; 7 bases map to TRBD1. Germline V gene lookup returns CDR1 GTSNPN and CDR2 SVGIG (reference sequence). The CDR3 consists of 13 residues. V trimming: 8 bases; J trimming: 4 bases; junction bases outside the gene matches: 5. CDR3 loop: CAAKGQYNSPLHF. DNA of the CDR3: TGTGCCGCGAAGGGACAGTATAATTCACCCCTCCACTTT. Complete variable domain (other parts from reference TRBV30 and TRBJ1-6): SQTIHQWPATLVQPVGSPLSLECTVEGTSNPNLYWYRQAAGRGLQLLFYSVGIGQISSEVPQNLSASRPQDRQFILSSKKLLLSDSGFYLCAAKGQYNSPLHFGNGTRLTVT.

This clone was counted a few times. This chain joins TRBV10-3 and TRBJ2-2; 9 bases fit TRBD1. The germline V gene encodes CDR1 ENHRY and CDR2 SYGVKD. This CDR3 contains 14 residues. Trimming removed 4 bases from V and 8 bases from J; junction bases left unmatched: 5. CDR3 loop: CAISAYRGQGELFF. In DNA form, the CDR3 reads TGTGCCATCAGTGCCTACAGGGGGCAAGGGGAGCTGTTTTTT.

CDR3 protein: CASSMRGGRDTQYF. In nucleotides, the CDR3 is TGTGCCAGTAGTATGCGGGGGGGCAGGGATACGCAGTATTTT. The chain has TRBV19 and TRBJ2-3; TRBD2 aligns across 9 bases. The CDR3 sequence is 14 residues long. Germline values: CDR1 LNHDA, CDR2 SQIVND (reference sequence). The V gene end was trimmed by 3 bases and the J gene end by 6 bases; junction bases not matched to a gene: 4.

This clone was found once. DNA of the CDR3: TGTGCCAGCTCACCAGCACAGATTAACTATGGCTACACCTTC. It is translated as CASSPAQINYGYTF. The chain carries TRBV18 and TRBJ1-2; D call uncertain. Germline V gives CDR1 KGHSH, CDR2 LQKENI. V shed 2 bases and J shed 1 base, with 8 bases lying between them. The CDR3 loop spans 14 amino acids.

This chain uses TRBV6-5 with TRBJ1-1; D gene ambiguous. CDR1 is MNHEY and CDR2 is SVGAGI in the germline V gene. V gave up 6 bases and J gave up 0 bases, with 11 bases separating them. The CDR3 length is 14 residues. The chain's CDR3 is CASSGVGMNTEAFF. The CDR3 coding sequence is TGTGCCAGCAGCGGGGTCGGGATGAACACTGAAGCTTTCTTT.

This chain links TRBV6-1 with TRBJ2-5; TRBD1 is a possible D gene (7 bases). V was trimmed by 4 bases and J by 1 base, leaving 16 bases between them. The CDR3 totals 16 residues. Germline assignment: CDR1 MNHNS and CDR2 SASEGT. This chain's CDR3 is CASSAMTGRFQETQYF. In nucleotides, the CDR3 is TGTGCCAGCAGTGCGATGACAGGGAGGTTCCAAGAGACCCAGTACTTC.

The sample holds one count of this clone. CDR3 residues: CASSSAGRTNTEAFF. In nucleotides, the CDR3 is TGTGCCAGCAGTTCTGCGGGACGAACGAACACTGAAGCTTTCTTT. V and J are TRBV5-6 and TRBJ1-1; D might be TRBD1 (5 bases). V shed 5 bases and J shed 1 base, with 15 bases lying between them. The CDR3 covers 15 residues. Germline V gene sequence: CDR1 SGHDT, CDR2 YYEEEE.

The genes are TRBV7-9 and TRBJ2-7; D possibly corresponds to TRBD1 (5 bases). V was cut by 1 base and J by 0 bases, with 10 bases left in between. Germline-derived CDR1 and CDR2 are SEHNR and FQNEAQ (reference sequence). The CDR3 loop spans 15 amino acids. The chain's CDR3 is CASSLGGSNSYEQYF. The DNA for the CDR3 is TGTGCCAGCAGCTTAGGGGGCAGTAACTCCTACGAGCAGTACTTC. The full variable domain, with the rest looked up from reference TRBV7-9 and TRBJ2-7, is DTGVSQNPRHKITKRGQNVTFRCDPISEHNRLYWYRQTLGQGPEFLTYFQNEAQLEKSRLLSDRFSAERPKGSFSTLEIQRTEQGDSAMYLCASSLGGSNSYEQYFGPGTRLTVT.

The rearrangement links TRBV30 to TRBJ2-7; 7 nucleotides line up with TRBD2. This CDR3 has 13 residues. Germline-derived CDR1 and CDR2 are GTSNPN and SVGIG (reference sequence). V was clipped by 4 bases and J by 4 bases; unmatched bases: 7. CDR3: CAWKLPGGYEQYF. In nucleotides, the CDR3 is TGTGCCTGGAAGCTCCCGGGGGGTTACGAGCAGTACTTC.

This clone was counted once. The gene calls are TRBV19 and TRBJ2-1; TRBD1 aligns across 7 bases. This CDR3 is built from 15 residues. The J segment lost 6 bases and the V segment lost 3 bases, leaving 8 bases of the junction unmatched. Germline lookup yields CDR1 LNHDA and CDR2 SQIVND (reference sequence). The CDR3 is CASSIEGARGNEQFF. CDR3 coding DNA: TGTGCCAGTAGTATCGAGGGGGCTCGGGGCAATGAGCAGTTCTTC.

The chain uses TRBV14 and TRBJ1-2, with D perhaps TRBD1 (5 bases). CDR1 SGHDN and CDR2 FVKESK come from the germline V gene. The CDR3 is 16 residues long. V lost 4 bases and J 1 base, leaving 16 bases between the germline ends. The CDR3 region is CASSRGTFGGNYGYTF. CDR3 nucleotide sequence: TGTGCCAGCAGCCGCGGGACCTTTGGGGGTAACTATGGCTACACCTTC.

V and J are TRBV30 and TRBJ1-1; weak D call: TRBD1 (5 bases). From germline, CDR1 is GTSNPN and CDR2 SVGIG (reference sequence). The V end lost 3 bases, the J end lost 5 bases, and 16 bases lay between the germline ends. CDR3 length: 14 amino acids. The CDR3 region is CAWRKRFGGTEAFF. The DNA of the CDR3 is TGTGCCTGGAGAAAAAGATTCGGGGGTACTGAAGCTTTCTTT.

The chain uses TRBV10-3 and TRBJ1-1; the match to TRBD1 covers 9 bases. The trim removed 5 bases at V and 3 bases at J, leaving 4 bases unmatched. Germline CDR1 reads ENHRY; CDR2 reads SYGVKD. The CDR3 loop spans 14 amino acids. CDR3 residues: CAISLGQGHTEAFF. The CDR3 bases are TGTGCCATCAGTTTGGGACAGGGCCACACTGAAGCTTTCTTT.

The V call is TRBV21-1, the J call TRBJ2-3; no DNA check was done on the table's D call, TRBD1. TRBV21-1 is a pseudogene locus. The CDR3 is made up of 19 amino acids. CDR3 in DNA: TGTGCCAGCAGCAAAGGTGTTAGGGGGCGCTTTCTTGGCCCTGTGACGCAGTATTTT. It encodes CASSKGVRGRFLGPVTQYF.

V usage is TRBV5-1 and J usage is TRBJ2-1, with 7 bases fitting TRBD1. Germline V gene lookup returns CDR1 SGHRS and CDR2 YFSETQ. The CDR3 has 15 residues. V dropped 4 bases and J dropped 4; count of bases not matched to a gene: 8. The CDR3 sequence: CASSPRKGQYNEQFF. CDR3 coding DNA: TGCGCCAGCAGCCCCCGAAAGGGACAGTACAATGAGCAGTTCTTC.

The rearrangement uses TRBV4-1 and TRBJ1-1, with D possibly being TRBD1 (5 bases). Germline V gene data show CDR1 as MGHRA and CDR2 as YSYEKL. CDR3 size: 15 residues. The germline V and J ends were trimmed by 0 bases and 1 base, with 9 bases remaining between them. The CDR3: CASSQDVGGNTEAFF. Written as DNA, the CDR3 is TGCGCCAGCAGCCAAGACGTGGGGGGGAACACTGAAGCTTTCTTT.

The chain recombines TRBV29-1 with TRBJ1-2, with a possible D match to TRBD1 (6 bases). Germline V gene sequence: CDR1 SQVTM, CDR2 ANQGSEA. The V and J ends lost 5 bases and 8 bases respectively, with 21 bases between them. The length of the CDR3 is 14 residues. CDR3 bases: TGCAGCGTTTGGGGGGGAGAAGCAGGGGAAGGCTACACCTTC. It encodes CSVWGGEAGEGYTF.

The chain recombines TRBV4-2 with TRBJ2-1; D remains ambiguous. Trimming shortened V by 6 bases and J by 9 bases, and 15 bases separated the two germline ends. Germline V gives CDR1 LGHNA, CDR2 YNFKEQ. The CDR3 runs to 13 residues. The CDR3 coding sequence is TGTGCCAGCAGTCCAGAGAGGTCCGGTGAGCAGTTCTTC. It encodes CASSPERSGEQFF.

This chain uses TRBV4-1 with TRBJ2-3; weak D call: TRBD2 (6 bases). Germline assignment: CDR1 MGHRA and CDR2 YSYEKL. CDR3 length: 21 residues. Deletions cut 0 bases from V and 1 base from J, with 26 bases between. The CDR3 reads CASSQDRLVGVLATRTDTQYF. The CDR3 nucleotides are TGCGCCAGCAGCCAAGATCGTTTGGTTGGAGTCCTAGCGACTCGCACAGATACGCAGTATTTT.

V usage is TRBV11-2 and J usage is TRBJ1-1; D remains unclear. V lost 3 bases and J lost 5, with 13 bases in between. The CDR3 totals 14 residues. Germline V gene sequence: CDR1 SGHAT, CDR2 FQNNGV. The CDR3 reads CASSLEHTGTEAFF. The CDR3 bases are TGTGCCAGCAGCTTGGAACACACCGGGACTGAAGCTTTCTTT.

This clone was observed once. V and J are TRBV5-1 and TRBJ2-1; D call uncertain. The CDR3 spans 14 residues. V lost 4 bases and J lost 1, with 9 bases in between. Germline assignment: CDR1 SGHRS and CDR2 YFSETQ. The CDR3: CASSPQVSYNEQFF. The CDR3 DNA follows: TGCGCCAGCAGCCCCCAGGTTTCCTACAATGAGCAGTTCTTC.